This T cell receptor beta chain was recorded in a study of Ad26.COV2.S vaccination and SARS-CoV-2 variants. The treatment: some 19 received Ad26.COV2.S at low or high dose, single or two shots; about five received placebo; per-sample allocation not given. Sampling occurred on day 63 after the first vaccine or placebo injection. CDR1 MGHRA and CDR2 YSYEKL come from the germline V gene. J lost 11 bases, V lost 2 bases, and 14 bases had no gene match. This CDR3 is built from 16 residues. Assay used: immunoSEQ multiplex PCR; TCRdb lists only in-frame clones, some missing. The sample has 440,000 or so clones; around 92% are singletons.

The gene calls are TRBV4-1 and TRBJ1-1; 10 bases match TRBD1. Specimen: peripheral blood, collected in a trial of Ad26.COV2.S vaccine versus placebo. The receptor's source is a person aged 18-65 years who received the Ad26.COV2.S COVID-19 vaccine or a placebo. The CDR3 reads CASSQTTGQGNSGAFF. The CDR3 DNA reads as TGCGCCAGCAGCCAAACTACGGGACAGGGGAACTCTGGGGCTTTCTTT.